Detailed here is one TCR beta chain. Its antigen remains unidentified. These data come from a study of T cell repertoires in cytomegalovirus infection. Notes on the study in general: The ex vivo response was dominated by HLA-C-restricted CMV-specific TCR beta clonotypes.

V lost 7 bases and J 9 bases, leaving 16 bases between the germline ends. This CDR3 contains 13 residues. Germline CDR1 is SGHTA and CDR2 is FQGNSA. TCRdb re-derived calls from the reads in MiXCR, one entry per CDR3 protein. The sample carries around 740,000 distinct CDR3 sequences, 35% to 45% recorded once. Specimen: PBMCs. The chain couples TRBV7-2 to TRBJ2-1; no clear D. The sequence derives from a human donor in good health (CMV status not recorded). Some clones in this sample may be carry-over from other donors' samples. The CDR3 DNA is TGTGCCAGCACCAATCAAGTCGATCTTGAGCAGTTCTTC. Translated, it gives CASTNQVDLEQFF. The full variable domain, with the rest looked up from reference TRBV7-2 and TRBJ2-1, is GAGVSQSPSNKVTEKGKDVELRCDPISGHTALYWYRQSLGQGLEFLIYFQGNSAPDKSGLPSDRFSAERTGGSVSTLTIQRTQQEDSAVYLCASTNQVDLEQFFGPGTRLTVL.